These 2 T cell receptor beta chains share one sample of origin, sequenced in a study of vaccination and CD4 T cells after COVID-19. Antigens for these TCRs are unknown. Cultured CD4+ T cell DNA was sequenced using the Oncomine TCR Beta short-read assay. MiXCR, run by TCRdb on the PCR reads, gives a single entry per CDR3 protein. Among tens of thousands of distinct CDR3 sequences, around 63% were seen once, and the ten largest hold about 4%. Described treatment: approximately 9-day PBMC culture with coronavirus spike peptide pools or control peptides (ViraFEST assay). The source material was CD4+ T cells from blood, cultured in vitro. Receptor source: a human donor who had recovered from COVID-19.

Here the CDR3 reads CASSLKWTDTQYF. Written as DNA, the CDR3 is TGTGCCAGCAGTCTAAAATGGACAGATACGCAGTATTTT. The chain joins TRBV28 to TRBJ2-3, with D uncertain. The CDR3 covers 13 residues. V lost 5 bases and J 3 bases, leaving 9 bases between the germline ends. Germline CDR1 is MDHEN and CDR2 is SYDVKM.

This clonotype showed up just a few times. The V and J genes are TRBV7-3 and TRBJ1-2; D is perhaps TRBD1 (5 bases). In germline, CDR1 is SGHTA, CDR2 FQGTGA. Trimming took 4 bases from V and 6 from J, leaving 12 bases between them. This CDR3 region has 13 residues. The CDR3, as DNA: TGTGCCAGCAGCTCGGGACGAGGGGATGGCTACACCTTC. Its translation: CASSSGRGDGYTF.